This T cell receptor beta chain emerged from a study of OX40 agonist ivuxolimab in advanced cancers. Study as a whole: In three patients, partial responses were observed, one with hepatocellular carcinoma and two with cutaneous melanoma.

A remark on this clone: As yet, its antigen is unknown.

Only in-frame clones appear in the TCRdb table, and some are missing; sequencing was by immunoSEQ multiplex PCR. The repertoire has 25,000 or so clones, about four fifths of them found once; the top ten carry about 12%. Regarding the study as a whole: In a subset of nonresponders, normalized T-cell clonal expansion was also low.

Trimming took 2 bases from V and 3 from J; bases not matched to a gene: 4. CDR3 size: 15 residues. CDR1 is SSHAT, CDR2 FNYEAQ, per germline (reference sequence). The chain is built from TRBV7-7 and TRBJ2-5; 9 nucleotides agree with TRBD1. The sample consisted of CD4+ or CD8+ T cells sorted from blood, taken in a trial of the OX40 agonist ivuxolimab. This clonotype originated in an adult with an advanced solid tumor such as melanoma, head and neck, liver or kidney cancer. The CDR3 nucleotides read TGTGCCAGCAGCTTATCCCGGGACAGGGAAGAGACCCAGTACTTC. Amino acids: CASSLSRDREETQYF.